Below, one T cell receptor beta chain is given with its context. The antigen remains undetermined. cDNA libraries for TRB were generated by 5' RACE incorporating UMI labels. After re-calling the 5' RACE reads, TCRdb lists one entry per CDR3 protein, DNA absent. The ten most abundant clones cover approximately 3% of a sample with roughly 26,000 distinct CDR3 sequences. The sample comes from a study of CXCR3-negative and CXCR3-positive naive CD8 T cells. In germline, CDR1 is SEHNR, CDR2 FQNEAQ (reference sequence). The length of the CDR3 is 15 residues. Study-level findings and limits: From TRB CDR3 properties, TCR strength was inferred; surface CD5 did not differ between naive subsets.

The sequencing input was naive CXCR3- CD8+ T cells from blood. Subset here: CD45RO-CCR7+CD27+CD95- naive CD8+ T cells lacking CXCR3 (TNR3-). The sequence derives from a human donor in good health. Some clones in this sample may be carry-over from other donors' samples. The chain has TRBV7-9 and TRBJ1-2; no DNA is available, so the TRBD1 call from TCRdb remains unchecked. The CDR3 here is CASSDRQTFGYGYTF. Full variable domain (rest looked up from reference TRBV7-9 and TRBJ1-2): DTGVSQNPRHKITKRGQNVTFRCDPISEHNRLYWYRQTLGQGPEFLTYFQNEAQLEKSRLLSDRFSAERPKGSFSTLEIQRTEQGDSAMYLCASSDRQTFGYGYTFGSGTRLTVV.